These T cell receptor beta chains were read from a single sample in a study of blood T cell repertoires in COVID-19. Profiled with immunoSEQ multiplex PCR; TCRdb holds only in-frame clones, not every one. The sample has approximately 190,000 clones, about 80% seen once. The sequenced material came from peripheral blood. These receptors were taken from a woman between 55 and 75 years old with COVID-19, enrolled during active disease. Both conserved end residues are part of each CDR3. D genes are given only for firm matches. Clone size appears in some rows only: once, few, many, or a class for an expanded clone.

clone_size	d_call	v_call	j_call	cdr3_nt	cdr3_aa
.	.	TRBV5-5	TRBJ1-3	TGTGCCAGCAGCCTACCCGGGGGAAACACCATATATTTT	CASSLPGGNTIYF
.	.	TRBV12-3/TRBV12-4	TRBJ2-1	TGTGCCAGCAGTTTGAGCTCGGGGATTGAGCAGTTCTTC	CASSLSSGIEQFF
.	.	TRBV5-1	TRBJ1-5	TGCGCCAGCAGCTTGGGTCAGAATCAGCCCCAGCATTTT	CASSLGQNQPQHF
.	.	TRBV3-1/TRBV3-2	TRBJ2-2	TGTGCCAGCAGCCCCCTTACCGGGGAGCTGTTTTTT	CASSPLTGELFF
.	.	TRBV3-1/TRBV3-2	TRBJ1-1	TGTGCCAGCAGCCAAGGGAGGCACGCGAACACTGAAGCTTTCTTT	CASSQGRHANTEAFF
.	.	TRBV27	TRBJ1-1	TGTGCCAGCAGGTCATGGGCAGAGAACACTGAAGCTTTCTTT	CASRSWAENTEAFF
.	.	TRBV6-5	TRBJ1-4	TGTGCCAGCAGTTACGGATCGGGAGGTAATGAAAAACTGTTTTTT	CASSYGSGGNEKLFF
few	TRBD2	TRBV9	TRBJ2-5	TGTGCCAGCAGCTTCGGCGGCGGGAGGGCCATTGGAGAGACCCAGTACTTC	CASSFGGGRAIGETQYF
.	.	TRBV10-3	TRBJ2-5	TGTGCCATCAGCGAACCGGGGTGGGGGACTCCGACCCCCCAAGAGACCCAGTACTTC	CAISEPGWGTPTPQETQYF
once	.	TRBV6-5	TRBJ1-6	TGTGCCAGCAGTTACTCAGGGAGGGATTCACCCCTCCACTTT	CASSYSGRDSPLHF
.	.	TRBV12-3/TRBV12-4	TRBJ1-2	TGTGCCAGCAGTCCCGACTCTGGGGGCTACACCTTC	CASSPDSGGYTF
.	TRBD2	TRBV9	TRBJ2-7	TGTGCCAGCAGCGCAAAACGGGGGGCCTACGAGCAGTACTTC	CASSAKRGAYEQYF
.	.	TRBV28	TRBJ1-4	TGTGCCAGCAGTCCTTTTAATGAAAAACTGTTTTTT	CASSPFNEKLFF
.	TRBD1	TRBV6-5	TRBJ1-4	TGTGCCAGCAGCCCCGCGGACAGGATAAATGAAAAACTGTTTTTT	CASSPADRINEKLFF
.	TRBD1	TRBV7-9	TRBJ1-2	TGTGCCAGCAGCGCTAGAGGGGGCTCATCCTATGGCTACACCTTC	CASSARGGSSYGYTF
few	.	TRBV9	TRBJ2-1	TGTGCCAGCAGCCGCCGGGACTCCACATCCTACAATGAGCAGTTCTTC	CASSRRDSTSYNEQFF
.	TRBD2	TRBV5-1	TRBJ2-3	TGCGCCAGCAGCCCAGCGGGAGGAACCCTCACCCATACGCAGTATTTT	CASSPAGGTLTHTQYF
.	.	TRBV6-5	TRBJ1-2	TGTGCCAGCAGCCTCGACTCTAACTATGGCTACACCTTC	CASSLDSNYGYTF
many	.	TRBV27	TRBJ2-7	TGTGCCAGCAGAAGAGCCGCGTCCGAGCAGTACTTC	CASRRAASEQYF
.	.	TRBV10-3	TRBJ2-1	TGTGCCATCAGGGAACTAACCGACGGTGAGCAGTTCTTC	CAIRELTDGEQFF